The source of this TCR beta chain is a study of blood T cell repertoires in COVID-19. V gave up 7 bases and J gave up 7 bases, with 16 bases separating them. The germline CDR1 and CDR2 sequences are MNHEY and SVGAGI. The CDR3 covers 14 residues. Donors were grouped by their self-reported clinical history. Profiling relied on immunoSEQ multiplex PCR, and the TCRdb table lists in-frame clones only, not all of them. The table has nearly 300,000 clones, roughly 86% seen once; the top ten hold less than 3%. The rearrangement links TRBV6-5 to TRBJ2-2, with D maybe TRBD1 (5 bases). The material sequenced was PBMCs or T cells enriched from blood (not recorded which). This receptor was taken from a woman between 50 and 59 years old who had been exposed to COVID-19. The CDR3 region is CASKTQGRVGELFF. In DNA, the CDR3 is TGTGCCAGCAAAACCCAGGGAAGGGTCGGGGAGCTGTTTTTT.